This TCR beta chain was recorded in a study of OX40 agonist ivuxolimab in advanced cancers. Study-level background: The dose-escalation group included hepatocellular carcinoma, melanoma, renal cell carcinoma and head and neck cancer.

The V gene lost 4 bases and the J gene lost 3 bases, with 12 bases spanning the gap. This CDR3 has 14 residues. Germline values: CDR1 MNHNY, CDR2 SVGAGI (reference sequence). The study, taken as a whole, reports: Blood T cells, both CD4+ and CD8+, expanded clonally by week 6 at 0.1 to 3.0 mg/kg. Certain nonresponders additionally had low normalized T-cell clonal expansion.

Regarding this clone: Its specificity is unknown.

The table came from immunoSEQ multiplex PCR; TCRdb's copy has only in-frame clones and leaves some out. The repertoire has about 76,000 clones, 85% to 90% of them found once; the top ten carry approximately 3.1%. This chain links TRBV6-6 with TRBJ1-2, with a possible D match to TRBD1 (5 bases). Sequencing used CD4+ or CD8+ T cells sorted from blood, obtained in a trial of the OX40 agonist ivuxolimab. The receptor comes from an adult with an advanced solid tumor such as melanoma, head and neck, liver or kidney cancer. CDR3 residues: CASSSAGTDYGYTF. As DNA, the CDR3 is TGTGCCAGCAGTTCCGCCGGGACGGACTATGGCTACACCTTC.